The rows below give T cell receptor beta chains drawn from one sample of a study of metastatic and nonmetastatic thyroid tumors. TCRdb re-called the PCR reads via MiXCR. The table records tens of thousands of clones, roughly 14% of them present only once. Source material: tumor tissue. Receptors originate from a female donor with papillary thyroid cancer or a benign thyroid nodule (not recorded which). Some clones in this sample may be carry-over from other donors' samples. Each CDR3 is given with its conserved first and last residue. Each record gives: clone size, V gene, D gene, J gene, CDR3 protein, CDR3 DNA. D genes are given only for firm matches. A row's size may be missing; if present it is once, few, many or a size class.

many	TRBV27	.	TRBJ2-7	CASSSSQLVYEQYF	TGTGCCAGCAGTAGTAGTCAGTTGGTCTACGAGCAATACTTC
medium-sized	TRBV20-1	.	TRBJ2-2	CSARDPMRNGELFF	TGCAGTGCTAGAGACCCAATGAGAAACGGGGAGCTGTTTTTT
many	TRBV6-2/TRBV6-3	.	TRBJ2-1	CASSYSKGGYYNEQFF	TGTGCCAGCAGTTACTCGAAGGGGGGATACTACAATGAGCAGTTCTTC
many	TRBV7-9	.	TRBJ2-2	CASSLEHGELFF	TGTGCCAGCAGCTTAGAACACGGGGAGCTGTTTTTT
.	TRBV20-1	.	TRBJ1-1	CSAARGFAEAFF	TGCAGTGCTGCCCGGGGATTCGCTGAAGCTTTCTTT
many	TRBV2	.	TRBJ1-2	CASSEIQRSSYGYTF	TGTGCCAGCAGTGAGATTCAGAGATCTTCCTATGGCTACACCTTC
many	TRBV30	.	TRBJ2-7	CAWSTDSSYEQYF	TGTGCCTGGAGTACGGACAGCTCCTACGAGCAGTACTTC
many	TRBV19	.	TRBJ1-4	CASSGQYQNEKLFF	TGTGCCAGTTCCGGACAGTACCAAAATGAAAAACTGTTTTTT
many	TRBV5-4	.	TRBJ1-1	CASSQDPGTEAFF	TGTGCCAGCAGCCAAGACCCCGGCACTGAAGCTTTCTTT
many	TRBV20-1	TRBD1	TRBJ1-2	CSAQGQENYGYTF	TGCAGTGCTCAGGGACAGGAGAACTATGGCTACACCTTC
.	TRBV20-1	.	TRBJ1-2	CSARVGGGHPWLYGYTF	TGCAGTGCTAGAGTCGGGGGAGGACACCCCTGGCTCTATGGCTACACCTTC
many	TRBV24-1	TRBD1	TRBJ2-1	CATSDGTGVLSYNEQFF	TGTGCCACCAGTGATGGCACAGGGGTTCTTTCCTACAATGAGCAGTTCTTC
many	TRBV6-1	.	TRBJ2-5	CASSDIWGETQYF	TGTGCCAGCAGCGATATATGGGGGGAGACCCAGTACTTC
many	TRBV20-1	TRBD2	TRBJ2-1	CSASQSRGGAYNEQFF	TGCAGTGCTTCACAGTCTCGCGGGGGGGCTTACAATGAGCAGTTCTTC
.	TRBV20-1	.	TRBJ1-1	CSAVKSRGGSDEAFF	TGCAGTGCTGTCAAGAGTCGGGGGGGGAGTGATGAAGCTTTCTTT
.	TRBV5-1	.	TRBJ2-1	CASSPHPGLEDNEQFF	TGCGCCAGCAGCCCCCACCCGGGTCTCGAGGACAATGAGCAGTTCTTC
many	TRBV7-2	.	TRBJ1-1	CASSQETVNTEAFF	TGTGCCAGCAGCCAAGAGACCGTGAACACTGAAGCTTTCTTT
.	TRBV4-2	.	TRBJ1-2	CASSPPGPLIYGYTF	TGTGCCAGCAGCCCACCCGGACCCTTAATCTATGGCTACACCTTC
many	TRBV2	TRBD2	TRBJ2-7	CASTYMGGGDKDEQYF	TGTGCCAGCACCTACATGGGCGGGGGGGATAAGGACGAGCAGTACTTC
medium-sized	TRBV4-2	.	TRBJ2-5	CASSQDSLKETQYF	TGTGCCAGCAGCCAAGATTCGTTAAAAGAGACCCAGTACTTC
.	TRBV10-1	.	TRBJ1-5	CASSEGRLNSNQPQHF	TGCGCCAGCAGTGAAGGACGGTTGAATAGCAATCAGCCCCAGCATTTT
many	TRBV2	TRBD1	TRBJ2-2	CASSTGVTGELFF	TGTGCCAGCAGTACAGGGGTCACCGGGGAGCTGTTTTTT